The present T cell receptor beta chain was sequenced within a study of Ad26.COV2.S vaccination and SARS-CoV-2 variants. The table came from immunoSEQ multiplex PCR; TCRdb's copy has only in-frame clones and leaves some out. The profile covers under 600,000 clones, with roughly 87% appearing a single time and 1.5% to 2% taken by the ten largest. Treatment: some 20 received Ad26.COV2.S at low or high dose, single or two shots; 5 received placebo; per-sample allocation not given. The study sampled participants on day 63 after the first vaccine or placebo injection. The V and J ends lost 2 bases and 1 base respectively, with 11 bases between them. Germline CDR1 GTSNPN, CDR2 SVGIG (reference sequence). The CDR3 is made up of 14 amino acids.

This sequence joins TRBV30 and TRBJ1-1, with D hard to call. Source: peripheral blood, taken in a trial of Ad26.COV2.S vaccine versus placebo. The TCR comes from a person between 18 and 59 years old who received the Ad26.COV2.S COVID-19 vaccine or a placebo. The CDR3 reads CAWSPDLGNTEAFF. CDR3 DNA sequence: TGTGCCTGGAGTCCAGACCTTGGGAACACTGAAGCTTTCTTT.